What follows describes a single T cell receptor (beta chain). Its antigen is unknown. The entry originates in a study of T cells in Graves' hyperthyroidism and ophthalmopathy. Germline V gives CDR1 SGHTA, CDR2 FQGTGA. The CDR3 loop spans 13 amino acids. The V end lost 0 bases, the J end lost 7 bases, and 4 bases lay between the germline ends. Study-wide results and limits: The model predicted ophthalmopathy a median around 6.5 months before onset. Among clonotypes expanded in thyroid above 0.001, most were also found in blood. Ophthalmopathy was told apart from stable hyperthyroidism by a 13 V-J model.

The blood specimen was taken at initial hyperthyroidism diagnosis, before any ophthalmopathy symptoms. Regions amplified from RNA transcripts were the TCR beta CDR3 regions. The TCR CDR3 first-round RT-PCR relied on the HTBI primer set. One entry per CDR3 protein, called by TCRdb with MiXCR from the multiplex PCR reads. The sample shows 20,000 to 30,000 distinct CDR3 sequences, about half of them seen only once. Sequencing was done on a sample of blood. The genes are TRBV7-3 and TRBJ1-6, with D unclear. The receptor's source is a woman aged 40 to 50 with Graves' hyperthyroidism that later progressed to Graves' ophthalmopathy. CDR3 DNA: TGTGCCAGCAGCTTAACGAGGAATTCACCCCTCCACTTT. Translation gives CASSLTRNSPLHF.